This entry lists 17 T cell receptor beta chains sequenced from one sample in a study of yellow fever vaccine responses in identical twins. Using its own MiXCR run on the RT-PCR reads, TCRdb lists one record per CDR3 protein. The table has roughly 17,000 distinct CDR3 sequences, under 80% seen once. Sequenced material: T cells from blood (PBMCs), unsorted or a sorted subset (not recorded which), taken before or after yellow fever vaccination (not recorded which). Receptor source: a young woman who received the yellow fever vaccine.

With respect to this clonotype: The junction differs from germline at one of its ends, possibly a read error. The CDR3 region is CTSRLGTVNTEAFF. In DNA form, the CDR3 reads TGTACCAGCAGATTAGGGACGGTGAACACTGAAGCTTTCTTT. J is TRBJ1-1 and V is TRBV13; tentatively, D is TRBD1 (5 bases). The CDR3 sequence is 14 residues long. Germline assignment: CDR1 PRHDT and CDR2 FYEKMQ (reference sequence).

The CDR3 nucleotides read TGCAGCGTTGGTGGGACAGCGATCTACGAGCAGTACTTC. Translated, it gives CSVGGTAIYEQYF. The chain joins TRBV29-1 to TRBJ2-7, with 7 bases lining up with TRBD1. V shed 4 bases, J shed 3 bases, and the junction held 6 bases outside the gene matches. The CDR3 extends over 13 amino acids. Per germline, CDR1 SQVTM and CDR2 ANQGSEA.

This clonotype was seen only a few times. The V and J genes are TRBV6-1 and TRBJ1-5; TRBD1 is a possible D gene (5 bases). Trimming pared 7 bases from V and 1 base from J, leaving 11 bases between. Germline V gene data show CDR1 as MNHNS and CDR2 as SASEGT. This CDR3 is 14 amino acids long. In DNA form, the CDR3 reads TGTGCCAGCAACTTCGCAGGGAGCAATCAGCCCCAGCATTTT. Its translation is CASNFAGSNQPQHF.

This sequence joins TRBV28 and TRBJ2-5, with TRBD2 matching over 10 bases. This CDR3 contains 13 residues. Germline V gives CDR1 MDHEN, CDR2 SYDVKM. Trimming took 7 bases from V and 7 from J; bases not matched to a gene: 6. The CDR3 protein is CASTLQRGGTQYF. The CDR3 DNA sequence: TGTGCCAGCACCCTCCAGCGGGGGGGGACCCAGTACTTC.

The V call is TRBV12-3 or TRBV12-4, the J call TRBJ2-1; 10 bases map to TRBD2. This CDR3 region has 15 residues. V dropped 1 base and J dropped 8; count of bases not matched to a gene: 5. CDR3 in DNA: TGTGCCAGCAGTTTAGGGCTAGCGGGAGTAGATGAGCAGTTCTTC. This sequence encodes CASSLGLAGVDEQFF.

The gene calls are TRBV20-1 and TRBJ2-5, with 10 bases identical to TRBD2. V shed 5 bases, J shed 1 base, and the junction held 16 bases outside the gene matches. Germline CDR1 DFQATT, CDR2 SNEGSKA (reference sequence). CDR3 length: 18 residues. Here the CDR3 reads CSAPSTGVAGGLQETQYF. The CDR3 DNA is TGCAGTGCTCCCTCGACCGGGGTAGCGGGGGGCCTCCAAGAGACCCAGTACTTC.

The genes are TRBV27 and TRBJ2-1; D gene uncertain. The CDR3 contains 11 residues. Trimming left V 6 bases short and J 13 bases short, with 13 bases between. Germline V gives CDR1 MNHEY, CDR2 SMNVEV (reference sequence). The CDR3 loop reads CASRLVDEQFF. The CDR3 DNA reads TGTGCCAGCAGACTCGTAGACGAACAGTTCTTC.

A few counts support this clonotype. The chain links TRBV18 to TRBJ2-2; D gene uncertain. V was shortened by 6 bases and J by 2 bases, with 4 bases between the two germline ends. The germline gives CDR1 KGHSH, CDR2 LQKENI. The CDR3 is made up of 12 amino acids. The CDR3 region is CASSLNTGELFF. CDR3 nucleotide sequence: TGTGCCAGCTCCCTCAACACCGGGGAGCTGTTTTTT.

The gene calls are TRBV7-6 and TRBJ2-7; 9 bases are shared with TRBD2. The trim removed 0 bases at V and 3 bases at J, leaving 3 bases unmatched. CDR1 is SGHVS, CDR2 FNYEAQ, per germline. CDR3 length equals 15 residues. The CDR3 spells CASSLASGSFYEQYF. CDR3 nucleotides: TGTGCCAGCAGCTTAGCTAGCGGGAGTTTCTACGAGCAGTACTTC. Combining the CDR3 with reference TRBV7-6 and TRBJ2-7 gives the whole variable domain GAGVSQSPRYKVTKRGQDVALRCDPISGHVSLYWYRQALGQGPEFLTYFNYEAQQDKSGLPNDRFSAERPEGSISTLTIQRTEQRDSAMYRCASSLASGSFYEQYFGPGTRLTVT.

The CDR3 region is CSVQTGGHEQYF. CDR3 nucleotide sequence: TGCAGCGTACAGACAGGGGGCCACGAGCAGTACTTC. The J gene is TRBJ2-7, the V gene TRBV29-1, with 10 bases identical to TRBD1. After removal of 6 bases from V and 5 bases from J, the junction contained 4 bases not matched to a gene. CDR1 is SQVTM and CDR2 is ANQGSEA in the germline V gene. This CDR3 region has 12 residues.

J is TRBJ2-3 and V is TRBV5-6; 10 bases match TRBD2. This CDR3 spans 16 amino acids. Unmatched junction bases numbered 8, after V lost 4 bases and J lost 3 bases. Germline CDR1 and CDR2: SGHDT and YYEEEE. CDR3 sequence (DNA): TGTGCCAGCAGCCCTAACCCAGCGGGAGGGACAGATACGCAGTATTTT. As protein: CASSPNPAGGTDTQYF.

Sample share makes this clonotype medium-sized. The chain joins TRBV2 to TRBJ1-2; D is unclear. The CDR3 runs 12 residues. Germline lookup yields CDR1 SNHLY and CDR2 FYNNEI. Trimming left V 4 bases short and J 4 bases short, with 7 bases between. The CDR3 here is CASSASGYGYTF. The CDR3 DNA follows: TGTGCCAGCAGTGCGTCGGGCTATGGCTACACCTTC.

The V and J genes are TRBV5-1 and TRBJ1-1, with D hard to call. This CDR3 is 11 amino acids long. The germline V and J ends were trimmed by 3 bases and 8 bases, with 8 bases remaining between them. CDR1 and CDR2 (germline): SGHRS, YFSETQ. CDR3 protein: CASSSSFEAFF. CDR3 nucleotide sequence: TGCGCCAGCAGCTCGAGCTTCGAAGCTTTCTTT.

In this sample, this clonotype turned up a few times. The chain uses TRBV29-1 and TRBJ1-1; a weak D match, TRBD1 (5 bases). This CDR3 comprises 11 residues. Trimming left V 6 bases short and J 5 bases short, with 10 bases between. CDR1 and CDR2 from the germline V gene are SQVTM and ANQGSEA. CDR3 nucleotide sequence: TGCAGCGTCGGGGGGGGGACTGAAGCTTTCTTT. Protein product: CSVGGGTEAFF.

In nucleotides, the CDR3 is TGTGCCAGCAGTGAGACGACAGGAGGGAACACTGAAGCTTTCTTT. It translates to CASSETTGGNTEAFF. The chain has TRBV6-1 and TRBJ1-1, with a weak D call TRBD1 (6 bases). Germline lookup yields CDR1 MNHNS and CDR2 SASEGT. V lost 3 bases and J lost 1, with 12 bases in between. There are 15 residues in the CDR3.

The rearrangement uses TRBV20-1 and TRBJ2-1, with 9 bases fitting TRBD2. Germline trimming cut 2 bases from V and 7 bases from J; bases unmatched to any gene: 3. The CDR3 contains 13 residues. Per the germline V gene, CDR1 is DFQATT and CDR2 is SNEGSKA (reference sequence). The CDR3 here is CSARRLAGNEQFF. The CDR3 nucleotides read TGCAGTGCTAGACGGCTAGCGGGGAATGAGCAGTTCTTC.

This chain links TRBV7-3 with TRBJ2-7; D possibly matches TRBD1 or TRBD2 (8 bases each). The CDR3 runs to 15 residues. Trimming took 3 bases from V and 6 from J, leaving 18 bases between them. Germline assignment: CDR1 SGHTA and CDR2 FQGTGA. The CDR3 coding sequence is TGTGCCAGCAGCTTCACAGGGGGACTAGGTGCCGAGCAGTACTTC. This gives the protein CASSFTGGLGAEQYF.